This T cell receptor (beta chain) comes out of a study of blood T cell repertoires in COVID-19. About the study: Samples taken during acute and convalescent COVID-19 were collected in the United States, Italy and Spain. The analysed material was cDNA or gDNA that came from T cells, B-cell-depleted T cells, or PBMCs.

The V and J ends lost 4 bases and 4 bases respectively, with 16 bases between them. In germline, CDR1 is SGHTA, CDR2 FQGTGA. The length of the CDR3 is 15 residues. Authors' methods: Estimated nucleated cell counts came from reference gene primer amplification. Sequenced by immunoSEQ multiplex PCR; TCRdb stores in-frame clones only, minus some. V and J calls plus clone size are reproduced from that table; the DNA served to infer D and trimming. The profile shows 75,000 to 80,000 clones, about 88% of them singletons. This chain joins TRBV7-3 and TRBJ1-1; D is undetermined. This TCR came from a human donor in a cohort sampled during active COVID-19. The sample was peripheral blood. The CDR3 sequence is CASSSLERFGTEAFF. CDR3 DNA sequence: TGTGCCAGCAGCTCCCTCGAGAGGTTCGGCACTGAAGCTTTCTTT.